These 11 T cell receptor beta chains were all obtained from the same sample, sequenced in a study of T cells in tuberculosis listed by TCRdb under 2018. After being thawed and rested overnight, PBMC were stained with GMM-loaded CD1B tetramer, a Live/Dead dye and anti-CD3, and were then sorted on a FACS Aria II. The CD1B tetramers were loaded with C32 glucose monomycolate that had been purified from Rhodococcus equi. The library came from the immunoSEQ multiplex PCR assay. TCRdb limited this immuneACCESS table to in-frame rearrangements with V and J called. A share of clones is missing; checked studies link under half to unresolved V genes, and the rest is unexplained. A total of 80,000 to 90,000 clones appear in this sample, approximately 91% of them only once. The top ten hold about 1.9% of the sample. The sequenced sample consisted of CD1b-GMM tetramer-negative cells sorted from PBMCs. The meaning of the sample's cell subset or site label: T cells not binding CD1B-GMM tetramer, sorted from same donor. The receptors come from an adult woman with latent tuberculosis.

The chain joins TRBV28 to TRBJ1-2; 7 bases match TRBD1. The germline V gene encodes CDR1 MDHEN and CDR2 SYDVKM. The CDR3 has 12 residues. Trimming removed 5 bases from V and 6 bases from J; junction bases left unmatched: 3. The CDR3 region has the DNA TGTGCCAGCAGTCAAACAGGGGATGGCTACACCTTC. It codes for CASSQTGDGYTF.

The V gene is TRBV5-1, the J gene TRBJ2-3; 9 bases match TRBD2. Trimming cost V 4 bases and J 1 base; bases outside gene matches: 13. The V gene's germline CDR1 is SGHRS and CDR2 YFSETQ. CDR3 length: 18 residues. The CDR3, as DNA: TGCGCCAGCAGCACAACCCCTCTTCGCGGGGGGGGCACAGATACGCAGTATTTT. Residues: CASSTTPLRGGGTDTQYF.

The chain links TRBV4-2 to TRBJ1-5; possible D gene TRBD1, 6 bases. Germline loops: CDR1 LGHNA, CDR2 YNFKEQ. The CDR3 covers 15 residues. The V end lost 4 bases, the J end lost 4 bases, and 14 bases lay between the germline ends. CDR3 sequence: CASSPTGNSNQPQHF. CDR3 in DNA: TGTGCCAGCAGCCCTACAGGGAACTCGAATCAGCCCCAGCATTTT.

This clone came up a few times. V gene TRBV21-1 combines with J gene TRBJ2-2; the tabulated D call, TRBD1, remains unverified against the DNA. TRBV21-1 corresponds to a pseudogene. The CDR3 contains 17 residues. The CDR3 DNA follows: TGTGCCAGCAGCAAGTTCGGGACAGTTGCGAACACCGGGGAGCTGTTTTTT. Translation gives CASSKFGTVANTGELFF.

The CDR3 coding sequence is TGTGCCAGCAGTGAGAGGGGGGGGCGGCACGAGCAGTACGTC. Its protein is CASSERGGRHEQYV. This chain joins TRBV2 and TRBJ2-7, with D possibly matching TRBD2 (7 bases). V lost 3 bases to trimming and J lost 5 bases, with 14 bases between them. This CDR3 comprises 14 residues. Per the germline V gene, CDR1 is SNHLY and CDR2 is FYNNEI.

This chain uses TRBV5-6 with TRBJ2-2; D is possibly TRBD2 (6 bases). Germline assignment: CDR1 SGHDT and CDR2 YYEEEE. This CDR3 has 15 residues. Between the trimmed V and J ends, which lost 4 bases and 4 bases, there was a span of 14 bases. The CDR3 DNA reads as TGTGCCAGCAGCCTTCCGGGACTCCGCACCGGGGAGCTGTTTTTT. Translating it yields CASSLPGLRTGELFF.

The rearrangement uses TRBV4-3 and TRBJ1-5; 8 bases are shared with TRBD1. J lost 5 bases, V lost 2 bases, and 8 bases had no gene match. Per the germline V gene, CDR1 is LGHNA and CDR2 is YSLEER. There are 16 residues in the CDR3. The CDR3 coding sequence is TGCGCCAGCAGCCAATCACTGGGACAGGCCGATCAGCCCCAGCATTTT. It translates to CASSQSLGQADQPQHF.

In DNA, the CDR3 is TGCGCCAGCAGCTTGGCGAGACACGGTGTTTCGGAGCAGTACTTC. Encoded protein: CASSLARHGVSEQYF. This chain joins TRBV5-1 and TRBJ2-7; D remains ambiguous. Trimming shortened V by 0 bases and J by 7 bases, and 17 bases separated the two germline ends. The CDR3 is 15 residues long. The germline CDR1 and CDR2 sequences are SGHRS and YFSETQ.

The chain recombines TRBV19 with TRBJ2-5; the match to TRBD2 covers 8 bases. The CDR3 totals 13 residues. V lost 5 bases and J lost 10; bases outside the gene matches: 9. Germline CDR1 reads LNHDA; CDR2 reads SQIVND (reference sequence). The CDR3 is CASSPTGGGSQYF. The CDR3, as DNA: TGTGCCAGTAGTCCGACGGGGGGGGGTAGCCAGTACTTC. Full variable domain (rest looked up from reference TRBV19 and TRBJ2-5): DGGITQSPKYLFRKEGQNVTLSCEQNLNHDAMYWYRQDPGQGLRLIYYSQIVNDFQKGDIAEGYSVSREKKESFPLTVTSAQKNPTAFYLCASSPTGGGSQYFGPGTRLLVL.

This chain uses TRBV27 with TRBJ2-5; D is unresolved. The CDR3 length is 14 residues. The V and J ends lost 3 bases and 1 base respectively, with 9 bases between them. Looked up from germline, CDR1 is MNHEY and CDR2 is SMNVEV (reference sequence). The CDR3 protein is CASSFSQFQETQYF. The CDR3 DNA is TGTGCCAGCAGTTTTTCCCAATTCCAAGAGACCCAGTACTTC.

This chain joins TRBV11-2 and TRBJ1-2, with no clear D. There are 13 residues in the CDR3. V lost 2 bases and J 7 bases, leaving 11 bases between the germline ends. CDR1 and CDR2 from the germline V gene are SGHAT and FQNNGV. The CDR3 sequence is CASSLSSSGGYTF. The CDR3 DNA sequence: TGTGCCAGCAGCTTAAGTTCGAGCGGTGGCTACACCTTC.